This paragraph covers one T cell receptor (beta chain) sequence. Its antigen remains unknown. TCRdb re-called the 5' RACE reads with MiXCR, one entry per CDR3 protein. The sample yields almost 550,000 distinct CDR3 sequences, around 21% seen once. V lost 6 bases and J lost 6; bases outside the gene matches: 10. The germline gives CDR1 SEHNR, CDR2 FQNEAQ (reference sequence). CDR3 length: 15 amino acids. This sample is part of a study of T-cell memory formation after mild COVID-19. Overall study: TCR clusters largely stayed donor specific. Whole-study results and caveats: Researchers report contracting CD4+ clones mostly in CM and EM, with CD8+ clones in EMRA.

The chain recombines TRBV7-9 with TRBJ2-2, with 7 bases fitting TRBD1. The clonotype was recovered from an adult woman who had mild COVID-19 (a few samples of this study predate the infection). Cell type and time point are not known. The sample was PBMCs or a T cell subset sorted from them (not recorded which). The CDR3 spells CASRSDRRNAGELFF. CDR3 coding DNA: TGTGCCAGCAGGTCGGACAGGCGTAACGCCGGGGAGCTGTTTTTT.